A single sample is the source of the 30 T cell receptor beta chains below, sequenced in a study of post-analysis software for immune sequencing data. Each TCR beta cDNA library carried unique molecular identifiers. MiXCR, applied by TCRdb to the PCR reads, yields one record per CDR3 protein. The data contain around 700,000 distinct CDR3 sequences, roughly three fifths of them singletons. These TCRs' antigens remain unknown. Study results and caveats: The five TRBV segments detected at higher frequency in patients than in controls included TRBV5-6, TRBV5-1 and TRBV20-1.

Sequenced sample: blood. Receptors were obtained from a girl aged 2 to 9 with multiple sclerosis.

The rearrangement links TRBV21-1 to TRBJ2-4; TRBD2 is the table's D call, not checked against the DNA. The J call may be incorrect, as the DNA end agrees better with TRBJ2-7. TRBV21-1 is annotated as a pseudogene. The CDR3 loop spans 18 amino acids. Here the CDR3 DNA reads TGTGCCAGCAGCAAAGTTGGGGGCGGACTAGCGGGAGGTTACGAGCAGTACTTC. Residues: CASSKVGGGLAGGYEQYF.

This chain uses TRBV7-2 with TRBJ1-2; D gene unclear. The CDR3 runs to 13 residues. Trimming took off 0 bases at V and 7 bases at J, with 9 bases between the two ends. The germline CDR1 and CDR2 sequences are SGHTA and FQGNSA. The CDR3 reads CASSLASGGGYTF. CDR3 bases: TGTGCCAGCAGCTTAGCGTCAGGAGGTGGCTACACCTTC.

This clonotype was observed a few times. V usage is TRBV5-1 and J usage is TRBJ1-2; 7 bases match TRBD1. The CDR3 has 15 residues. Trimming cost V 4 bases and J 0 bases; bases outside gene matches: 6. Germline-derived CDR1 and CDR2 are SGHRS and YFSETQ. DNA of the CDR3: TGCGCCAGCAGCAGCCAGGGGGTAGCTAACTATGGCTACACCTTC. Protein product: CASSSQGVANYGYTF.

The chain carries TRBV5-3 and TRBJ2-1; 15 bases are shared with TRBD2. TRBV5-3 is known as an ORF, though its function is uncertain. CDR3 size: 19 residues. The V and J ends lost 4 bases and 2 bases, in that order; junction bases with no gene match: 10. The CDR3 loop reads CARSGPGLAGGWPYNEQFF. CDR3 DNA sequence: TGTGCCAGAAGCGGTCCGGGACTAGCGGGAGGTTGGCCCTACAATGAGCAGTTCTTC.

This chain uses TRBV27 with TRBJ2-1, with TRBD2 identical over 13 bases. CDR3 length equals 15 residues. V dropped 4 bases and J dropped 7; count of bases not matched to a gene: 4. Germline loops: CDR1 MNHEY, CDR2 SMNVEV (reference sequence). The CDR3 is CASSSLAGGRNEQFF. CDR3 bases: TGTGCCAGCAGTTCACTAGCGGGAGGGAGGAATGAGCAGTTCTTC.

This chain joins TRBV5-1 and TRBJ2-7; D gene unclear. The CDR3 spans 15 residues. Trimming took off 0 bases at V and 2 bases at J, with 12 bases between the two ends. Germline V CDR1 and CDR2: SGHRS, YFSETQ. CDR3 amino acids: CASSLEPSGPYEQYF. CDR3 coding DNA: TGCGCCAGCAGCTTGGAACCCAGTGGGCCCTACGAGCAGTACTTC.

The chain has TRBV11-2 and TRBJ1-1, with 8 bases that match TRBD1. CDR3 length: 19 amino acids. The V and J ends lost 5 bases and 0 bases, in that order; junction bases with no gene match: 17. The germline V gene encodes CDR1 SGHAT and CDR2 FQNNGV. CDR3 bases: TGTGCCAGCAGCCCGAGGACAGGGCATTCCATATTAATGAACACTGAAGCTTTCTTT. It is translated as CASSPRTGHSILMNTEAFF.

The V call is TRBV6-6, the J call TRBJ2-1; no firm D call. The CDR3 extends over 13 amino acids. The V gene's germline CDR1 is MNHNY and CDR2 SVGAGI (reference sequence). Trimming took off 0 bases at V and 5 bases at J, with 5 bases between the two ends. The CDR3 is CASSYSLHNEQFF. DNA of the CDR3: TGTGCCAGCAGTTACTCGCTCCACAATGAGCAGTTCTTC.

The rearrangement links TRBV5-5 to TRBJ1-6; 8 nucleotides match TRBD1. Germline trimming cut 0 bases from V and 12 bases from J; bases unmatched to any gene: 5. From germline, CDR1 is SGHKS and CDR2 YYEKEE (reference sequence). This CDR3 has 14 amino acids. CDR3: CASSLVQGAGPLHF. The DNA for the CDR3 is TGTGCCAGCAGCTTGGTGCAGGGGGCTGGACCCCTCCACTTT.

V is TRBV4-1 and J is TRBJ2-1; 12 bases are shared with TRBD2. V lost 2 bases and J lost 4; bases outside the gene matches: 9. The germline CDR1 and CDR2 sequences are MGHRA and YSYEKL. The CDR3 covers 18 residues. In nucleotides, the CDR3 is TGCGCCAGCAGCCAACTGAAACCTAGCGGGAGGGGATACAATGAGCAGTTCTTC. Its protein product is CASSQLKPSGRGYNEQFF.

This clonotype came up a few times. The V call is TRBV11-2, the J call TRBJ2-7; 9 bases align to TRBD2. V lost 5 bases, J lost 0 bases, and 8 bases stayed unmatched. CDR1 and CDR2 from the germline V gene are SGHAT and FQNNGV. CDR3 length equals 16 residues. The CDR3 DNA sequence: TGTGCCAGCAGCCCCAACCCTAGCGGGACCTCCTACGAGCAGTACTTC. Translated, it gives CASSPNPSGTSYEQYF.

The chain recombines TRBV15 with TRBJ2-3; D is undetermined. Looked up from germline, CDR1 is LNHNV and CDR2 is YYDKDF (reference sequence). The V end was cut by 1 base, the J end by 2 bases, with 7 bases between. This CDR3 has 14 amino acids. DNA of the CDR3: TGTGCCACCAGCAGAGTATTGGTCACAGATACGCAGTATTTT. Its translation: CATSRVLVTDTQYF.

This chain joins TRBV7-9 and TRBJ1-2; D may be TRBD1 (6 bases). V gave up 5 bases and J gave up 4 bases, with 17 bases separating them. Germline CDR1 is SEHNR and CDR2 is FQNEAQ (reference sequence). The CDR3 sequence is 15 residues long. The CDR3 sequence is CASSPWTVLGYGYTF. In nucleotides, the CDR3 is TGTGCCAGCAGCCCTTGGACAGTCTTGGGCTATGGCTACACCTTC.

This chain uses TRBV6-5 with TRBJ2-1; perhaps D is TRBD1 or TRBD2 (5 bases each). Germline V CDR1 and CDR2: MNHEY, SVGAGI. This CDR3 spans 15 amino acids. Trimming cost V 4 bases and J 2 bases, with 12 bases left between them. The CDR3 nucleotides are TGTGCCAGCAGTTTCCGGGACGGTGCCTACAATGAGCAGTTCTTC. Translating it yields CASSFRDGAYNEQFF.

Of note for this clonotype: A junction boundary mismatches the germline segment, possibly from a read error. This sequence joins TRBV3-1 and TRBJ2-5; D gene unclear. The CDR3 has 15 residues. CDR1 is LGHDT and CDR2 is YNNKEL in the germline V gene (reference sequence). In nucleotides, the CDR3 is TGTGTCAGCAGCCAAGATCTACAGCCGAAAGAGACCCAGTACTTC. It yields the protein CVSSQDLQPKETQYF.

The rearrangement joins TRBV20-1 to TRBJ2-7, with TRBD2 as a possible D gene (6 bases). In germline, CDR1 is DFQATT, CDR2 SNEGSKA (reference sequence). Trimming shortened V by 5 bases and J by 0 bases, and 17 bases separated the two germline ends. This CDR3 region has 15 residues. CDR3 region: CSAGTGGNLSYEQYF. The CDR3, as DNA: TGCAGTGCTGGCACCGGGGGAAACCTCTCCTACGAGCAGTACTTC.

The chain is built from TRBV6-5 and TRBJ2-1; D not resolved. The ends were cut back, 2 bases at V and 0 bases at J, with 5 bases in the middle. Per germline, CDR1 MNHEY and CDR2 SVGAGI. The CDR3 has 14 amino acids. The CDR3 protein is CASSYRSSYNEQFF. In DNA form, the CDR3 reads TGTGCCAGCAGTTACAGGAGCTCCTACAATGAGCAGTTCTTC.

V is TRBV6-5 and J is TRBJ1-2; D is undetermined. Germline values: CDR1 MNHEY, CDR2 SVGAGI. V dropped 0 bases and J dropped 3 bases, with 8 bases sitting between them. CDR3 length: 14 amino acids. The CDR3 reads CASSYSVEDYGYTF. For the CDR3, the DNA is TGTGCCAGCAGTTACTCGGTCGAGGACTATGGCTACACCTTC.

CDR3: CASTGRGLAKNIQYF. The DNA for the CDR3 is TGTGCCAGCACAGGAAGGGGGCTAGCCAAAAACATTCAGTACTTC. V and J are TRBV6-5 and TRBJ2-4; TRBD1 matches 7 bases. Germline V gene data show CDR1 as MNHEY and CDR2 as SVGAGI. The CDR3 has 15 residues. V trimming: 7 bases; J trimming: 0 bases; junction bases outside the gene matches: 6.

The CDR3 nucleotides are TGCGCCAGCAGCCATGGACAGGGGGTCGACTATGGCTACACCTTC. Its translation is CASSHGQGVDYGYTF. This chain connects TRBV4-1 to TRBJ1-2; TRBD1 matches at 10 bases. CDR1 is MGHRA and CDR2 is YSYEKL in the germline V gene. There are 15 residues in the CDR3. The junction had 4 bases not matched to a gene; V was cut back by 3 bases and J by 3 bases.

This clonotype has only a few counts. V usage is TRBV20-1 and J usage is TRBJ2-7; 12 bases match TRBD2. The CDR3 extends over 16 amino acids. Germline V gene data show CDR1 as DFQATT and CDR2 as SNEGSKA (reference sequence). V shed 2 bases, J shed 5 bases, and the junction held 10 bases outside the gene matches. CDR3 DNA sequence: TGCAGTGCTAGAAGACTAGCGGGAGTCTCCCTCCACGAGCAGTACTTC. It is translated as CSARRLAGVSLHEQYF.

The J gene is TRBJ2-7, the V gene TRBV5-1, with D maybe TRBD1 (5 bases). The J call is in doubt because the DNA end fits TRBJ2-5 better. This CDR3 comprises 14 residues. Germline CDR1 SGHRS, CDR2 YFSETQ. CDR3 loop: CASSLDRMKETQYF. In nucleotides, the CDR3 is TGCGCCAGCAGCTTGGACAGGATGAAAGAGACCCAGTACTTC.

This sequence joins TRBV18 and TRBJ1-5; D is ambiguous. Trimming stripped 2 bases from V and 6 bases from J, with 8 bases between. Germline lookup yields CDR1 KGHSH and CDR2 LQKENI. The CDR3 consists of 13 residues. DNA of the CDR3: TGTGCCAGCTCACCAAACGAGGGTCAGCCCCAGCATTTT. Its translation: CASSPNEGQPQHF.

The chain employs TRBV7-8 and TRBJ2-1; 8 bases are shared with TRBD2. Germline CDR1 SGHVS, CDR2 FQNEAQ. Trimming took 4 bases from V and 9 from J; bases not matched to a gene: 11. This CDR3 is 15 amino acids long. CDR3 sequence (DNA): TGTGCCAGCAGCTCCGAGTCGGGAGGGCTTGGTGAGCAGTTCTTC. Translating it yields CASSSESGGLGEQFF.

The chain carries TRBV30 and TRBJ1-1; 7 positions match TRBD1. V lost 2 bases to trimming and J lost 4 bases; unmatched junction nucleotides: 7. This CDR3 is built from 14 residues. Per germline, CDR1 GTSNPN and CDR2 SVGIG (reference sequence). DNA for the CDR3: TGTGCCTGGAGTCGGGACAGCCTGAGCACTGAAGCTTTCTTT. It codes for CAWSRDSLSTEAFF. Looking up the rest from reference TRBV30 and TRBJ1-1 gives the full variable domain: SQTIHQWPATLVQPVGSPLSLECTVEGTSNPNLYWYRQAAGRGLQLLFYSVGIGQISSEVPQNLSASRPQDRQFILSSKKLLLSDSGFYLCAWSRDSLSTEAFFGQGTRLTVV.

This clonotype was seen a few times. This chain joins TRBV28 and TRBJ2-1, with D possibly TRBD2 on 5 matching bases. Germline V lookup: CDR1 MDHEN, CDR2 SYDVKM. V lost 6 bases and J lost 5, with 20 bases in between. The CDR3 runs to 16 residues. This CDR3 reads CASSRWSERRNNEQFF. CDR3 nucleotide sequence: TGTGCCAGCAGCAGGTGGTCAGAGCGGAGAAACAATGAGCAGTTCTTC.

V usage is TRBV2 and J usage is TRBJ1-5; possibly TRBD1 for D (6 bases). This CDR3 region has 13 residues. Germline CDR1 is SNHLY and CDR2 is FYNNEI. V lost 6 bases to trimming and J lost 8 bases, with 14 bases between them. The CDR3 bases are TGTGCCAGCAGCCAACAGGGCCTGAAGCCCCAGCATTTT. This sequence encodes CASSQQGLKPQHF.

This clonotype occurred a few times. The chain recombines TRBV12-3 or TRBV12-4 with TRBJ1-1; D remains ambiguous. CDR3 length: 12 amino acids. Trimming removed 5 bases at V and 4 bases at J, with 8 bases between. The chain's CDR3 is CASSTPGTEAFF. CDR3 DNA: TGTGCCAGCAGTACTCCGGGCACTGAAGCTTTCTTT.

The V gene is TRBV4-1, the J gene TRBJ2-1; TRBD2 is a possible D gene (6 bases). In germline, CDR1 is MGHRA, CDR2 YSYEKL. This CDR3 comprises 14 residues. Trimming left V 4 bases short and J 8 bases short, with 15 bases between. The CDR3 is CASSRPGGGDEQFF. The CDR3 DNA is TGCGCCAGCAGCCGGCCTGGAGGCGGGGATGAGCAGTTCTTC.

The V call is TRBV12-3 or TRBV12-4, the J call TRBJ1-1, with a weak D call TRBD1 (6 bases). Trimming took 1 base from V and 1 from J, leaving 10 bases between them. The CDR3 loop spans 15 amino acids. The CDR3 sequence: CASSLGPQGNTEAFF. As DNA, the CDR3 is TGTGCCAGCAGTTTAGGCCCACAGGGGAACACTGAAGCTTTCTTT.